Listed here are 3 T cell receptor beta chains from one sample, sequenced in a study of T cell responses to AZD1222 COVID-19 vaccine listed by TCRdb under 2021. The library was built by means of the immunoSEQ multiplex PCR assay. The immuneACCESS repertoire file appears here via TCRdb, limited to in-frame rearrangements. These files lack a portion of the clones; in checked studies, under half of the deficit traces to unresolved V genes, and the cause of the others is not known. The sample table lists around 190,000 clones, about 86% of them with a count of one. The ten largest clones add up to 0.4% to 0.5% of the sample. This specimen's time point label, interpreted: baseline before first vaccination. The input for sequencing was peripheral blood, taken on day 0 of AZD1222 vaccination. These receptors all come from an adult in good health.

The rearrangement joins TRBV18 to TRBJ2-2; D call uncertain. Looked up from germline, CDR1 is KGHSH and CDR2 is LQKENI. V was cut by 1 base and J by 3 bases, with 9 bases left in between. This CDR3 has 15 amino acids. In DNA, the CDR3 is TGTGCCAGCTCACCACGAATAGCCCACACCGGGGAGCTGTTTTTT. Amino acid sequence: CASSPRIAHTGELFF.

This chain connects TRBV7-3 to TRBJ1-1, with D perhaps matching TRBD1 (5 bases). The germline V and J ends were trimmed by 5 bases and 1 base, with 8 bases remaining between them. Looked up from germline, CDR1 is SGHTA and CDR2 is FQGTGA. This CDR3 contains 13 residues. The CDR3 reads CASSEGQNTEAFF. The DNA for the CDR3 is TGTGCCAGCAGCGAAGGACAGAACACTGAAGCTTTCTTT.

The chain carries TRBV27 and TRBJ2-3; perhaps TRBD1 as D (6 bases). The germline V gene has CDR1 MNHEY and CDR2 SMNVEV (reference sequence). V shed 2 bases and J shed 5 bases, with 20 bases lying between them. The CDR3 is 17 amino acids. The CDR3 loop is CASSLQSRRVGGDTQYF. The CDR3 DNA follows: TGTGCCAGCAGTTTACAATCTAGACGGGTAGGGGGAGATACGCAGTATTTT.